Sequencing of this T cell receptor beta chain was carried out in a study of blood T cell repertoires in COVID-19. Study-level background: COVID-19 samples from acute and convalescent phases originated in the United States, Italy and Spain. Nucleic acid was either cDNA or gDNA, and it came from T cells, B-cell-depleted T cells, or PBMCs.

Between the trimmed V and J ends, which lost 1 base and 5 bases, there was a span of 15 bases. CDR1 is SGHRS and CDR2 is YFSETQ in the germline V gene. The CDR3 spans 15 residues. Original processing methods: Cell counts per sample came from amplifying reference gene primers. The table came from immunoSEQ multiplex PCR; TCRdb's copy has only in-frame clones and leaves some out. V and J calls and clone size come straight from that table; D and trimming were deduced from the DNA. The sample includes roughly 340,000 clones, under 95% of them seen just once. The receptor comes from a woman under 30 who had recovered from COVID-19. The sequencing sample was made of peripheral blood. The V call is TRBV5-1, the J call TRBJ1-1; D is uncertain. The CDR3 DNA is TGCGCCAGCAGCTTGTCGGGTCTACGCGGAACTGAAGCTTTCTTT. Translation gives CASSLSGLRGTEAFF.